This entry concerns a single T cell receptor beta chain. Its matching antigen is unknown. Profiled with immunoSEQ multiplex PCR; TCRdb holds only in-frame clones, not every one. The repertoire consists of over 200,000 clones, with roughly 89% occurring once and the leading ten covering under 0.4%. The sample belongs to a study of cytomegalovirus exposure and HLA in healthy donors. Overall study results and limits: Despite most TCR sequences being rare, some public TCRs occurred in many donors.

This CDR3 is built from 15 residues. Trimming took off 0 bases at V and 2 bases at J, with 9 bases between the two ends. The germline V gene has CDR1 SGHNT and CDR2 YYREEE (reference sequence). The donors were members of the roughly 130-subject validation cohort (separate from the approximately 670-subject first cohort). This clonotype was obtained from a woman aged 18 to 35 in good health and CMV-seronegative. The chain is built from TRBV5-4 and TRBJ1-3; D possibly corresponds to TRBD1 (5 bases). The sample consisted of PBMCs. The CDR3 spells CASSLARQPGNTIYF. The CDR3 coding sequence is TGTGCCAGCAGCTTGGCCCGACAGCCTGGAAACACCATATATTTT.